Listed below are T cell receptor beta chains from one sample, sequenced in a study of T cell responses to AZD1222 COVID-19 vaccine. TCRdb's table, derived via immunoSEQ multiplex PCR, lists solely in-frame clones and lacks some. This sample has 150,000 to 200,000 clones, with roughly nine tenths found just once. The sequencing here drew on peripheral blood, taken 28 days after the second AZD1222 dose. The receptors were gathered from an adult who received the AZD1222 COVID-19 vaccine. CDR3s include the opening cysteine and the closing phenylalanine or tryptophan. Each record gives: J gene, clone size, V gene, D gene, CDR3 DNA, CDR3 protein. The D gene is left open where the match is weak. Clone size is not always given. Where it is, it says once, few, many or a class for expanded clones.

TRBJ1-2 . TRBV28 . TGTGCCAGCAGTTTTGTCGCCTATGGCTACACCTTC CASSFVAYGYTF
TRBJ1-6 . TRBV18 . TGTGCCAGCTCACCCGACAGGTCTCATTCACCCCTCCACTTT CASSPDRSHSPLHF
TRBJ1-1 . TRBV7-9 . TGTGCCAGCAGCCCGGTAGCTCCTCCTGAAGCTTTCTTT CASSPVAPPEAFF
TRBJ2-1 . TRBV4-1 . TGCGCCAGCAGCCCCCTTTTACAGGGCAGGTACAATGAGCAGTTCTTC CASSPLLQGRYNEQFF
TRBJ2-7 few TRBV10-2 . TGCGCCAGCATGCTGACCTTACCCGACTACGAGCAGTACTTC CASMLTLPDYEQYF
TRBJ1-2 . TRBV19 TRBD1 TGTGCCAGTAGAGAGACAGGGGGGGACTATGGCTACACCTTC CASRETGGDYGYTF
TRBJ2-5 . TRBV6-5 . TGTGCCAGCCTAGGACCCCCAGGGAAGACCCAGTACTTC CASLGPPGKTQYF
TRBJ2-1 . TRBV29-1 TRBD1 TGCAGTATAGGACAGGTGTACAATGAGCAGTTCTTC CSIGQVYNEQFF
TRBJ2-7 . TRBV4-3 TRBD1 TGCGCCAGCAGCCAAGGGACAGGGCCCTACGAGCAGTACTTC CASSQGTGPYEQYF
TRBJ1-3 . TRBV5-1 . TGCGCCAGCAGCTTGAGTCAGGCTTACGGCACTGGAAACACCATATATTTT CASSLSQAYGTGNTIYF
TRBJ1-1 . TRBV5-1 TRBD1 TGCGCCAGCAGCTTGACAGGGGCTACGAACACTGAAGCTTTCTTT CASSLTGATNTEAFF
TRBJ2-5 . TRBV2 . TGTGCCAGCAGCGCCGGGTCACGGGAGACCCAGTACTTC CASSAGSRETQYF
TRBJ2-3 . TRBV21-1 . TGTGCCAGCAGGGACCTAGCGCGGGAGCTCGGAGGCACAGATACGCAGTATTTT CASRDLARELGGTDTQYF
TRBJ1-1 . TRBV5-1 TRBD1 TGCGCCAGCAGGGAACGGGACAGGTCCTTGAACACTGAAGCTTTCTTT CASRERDRSLNTEAFF
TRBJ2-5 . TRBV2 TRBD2 TGTGCCAGCCGTTGGACTAGCGGGCCCCAAGAGACCCAGTACTTC CASRWTSGPQETQYF
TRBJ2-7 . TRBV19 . TGTGCCAGTAGTATCCGACCGGGGCAGCAGTACTTC CASSIRPGQQYF
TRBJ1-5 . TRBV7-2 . TGTGCCAGCATTCATTCGGTGGGTCAGCCCCAGCATTTT CASIHSVGQPQHF
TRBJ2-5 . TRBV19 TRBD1 TGTGCCAGTAGTATAGGGACAGGATCCCTGAAGACCCAGTACTTC CASSIGTGSLKTQYF
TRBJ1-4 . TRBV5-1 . TGCGCCAGCAGCCTACAGGGTCGTGGGGAAAAACTGTTTTTT CASSLQGRGEKLFF
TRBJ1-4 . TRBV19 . TGTGCCAGTAGCCACAGGGTGAAGGATGAAAAACTGTTTTTT CASSHRVKDEKLFF
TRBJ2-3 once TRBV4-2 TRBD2 TGTGCCAGCAGCCAGGGAACTAGCGTAGACACAGATACGCAGTATTTT CASSQGTSVDTDTQYF
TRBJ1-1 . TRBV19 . TGTGCCAGTAGTAGCCGGGGGAACACTGAAGCTTTCTTT CASSSRGNTEAFF
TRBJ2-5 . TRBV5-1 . TGCGCCAGCAGCTTGGAATCGGTAGGGGAGACCCAGTACTTC CASSLESVGETQYF
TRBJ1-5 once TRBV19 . TGTGCCAGTAGTATTAGGGGGGTAGGAGATAGCAATCAGCCCCAGCATTTT CASSIRGVGDSNQPQHF
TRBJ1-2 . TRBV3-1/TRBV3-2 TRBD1 TGTGCCAGCAGCCAATTAGACAGGGATGGCTACACCTTC CASSQLDRDGYTF
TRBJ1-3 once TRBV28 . TGTGCCAGCACCCCTCGGGGGGCACGGGGAAACACCATATATTTT CASTPRGARGNTIYF
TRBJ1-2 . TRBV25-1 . TGTGCCAGCAGTGATCTTGCGCTCGGCTACACCTTC CASSDLALGYTF
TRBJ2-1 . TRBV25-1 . TGTGCCAGCAGTGAAACCCCCCCCGGGATTGATTACTACAATGAGCAGTTCTTC CASSETPPGIDYYNEQFF
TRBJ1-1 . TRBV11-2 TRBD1 TGTGCCAGCAGCCGGGACAGGTTCAGCTCCGCCAACACTGAAGCTTTCTTT CASSRDRFSSANTEAFF
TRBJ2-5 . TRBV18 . TGTGCCAGCTCACCGTTGGGGATGGAGACCCAGTACTTC CASSPLGMETQYF
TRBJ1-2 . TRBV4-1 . TGCGCCAGCAGCCAAGATTGGCAGGGGGGCTACACCTTC CASSQDWQGGYTF
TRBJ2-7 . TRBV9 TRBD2 TGTGCCAGCAGCCCCGGGGGGGGTGCCCACGAGCAGTACTTC CASSPGGGAHEQYF
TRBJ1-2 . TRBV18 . TGTGCCAGCTCACCAGGACAAGGCTACACCTTC CASSPGQGYTF
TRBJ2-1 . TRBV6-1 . TGTGCCAGCAGTGATTTGCGCGGGGGACATATCTCCTACAATGAGCAGTTCTTC CASSDLRGGHISYNEQFF
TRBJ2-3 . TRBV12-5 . TGTGCTAGTGGTCGCTGGGGTAGCGACACAGATACGCAGTATTTT CASGRWGSDTDTQYF
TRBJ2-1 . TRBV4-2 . TGTGCCAGCAGCCAAACAGTATCAGGGATCTACAATGAGCAGTTCTTC CASSQTVSGIYNEQFF
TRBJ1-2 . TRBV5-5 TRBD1 TGTGCCAGCAGCTTGGCCGCTAACAGGGGCCCATATGGCTACACCTTC CASSLAANRGPYGYTF
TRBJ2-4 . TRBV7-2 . TGTGCCAGCACCCCTGACAGGGCCAAAAACATTCAGTACTTC CASTPDRAKNIQYF
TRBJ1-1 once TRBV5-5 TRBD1 TGTGCCAGCAGCTTGGGGGACAGGGGGGACACTGAAGCTTTCTTT CASSLGDRGDTEAFF